This T cell receptor beta chain derives from a study of blood T cell repertoires in COVID-19. The sample holds a few counts of this clone. The CDR3 totals 14 residues. Trimming left V 5 bases short and J 4 bases short, with 12 bases between. CDR1 is SGHTA, CDR2 FQGNSA, per germline. Sequencing used immunoSEQ multiplex PCR; TCRdb keeps in-frame clones, though not all of them. The data contain over 50,000 clones, around 90% of them singletons. The chain is built from TRBV7-2 and TRBJ2-1, with D possibly being TRBD2 (7 bases). This receptor was identified in a man between 50 and 59 years old with active COVID-19. Material: peripheral blood. As DNA, the CDR3 is TGTGCCAGCAGCCGGGGGGCCTTTTACAATGAGCAGTTCTTC. Amino acid sequence: CASSRGAFYNEQFF.